This entry features one T cell receptor (beta chain) sequence. CDR1 is MNHNS, CDR2 SASEGT, per germline. V was cut by 7 bases and J by 0 bases, with 9 bases left in between. CDR3 size: 14 residues. TCRdb passed the RT-PCR reads through MiXCR, listing each CDR3 protein once. The data show hundreds of thousands of distinct CDR3 sequences, with 13% to 15% seen just once and 3% to 4.5% held by the top ten. This TCR was recovered from a female donor in good health, serving as a healthy control. This chain connects TRBV6-1 to TRBJ2-2; no clear D. The specimen sequenced was memory CD4+ T cells from blood. The CDR3 sequence is CASTRIANTGELFF. In DNA, the CDR3 is TGTGCCAGCACGAGGATTGCGAACACCGGGGAGCTGTTTTTT.